This T cell receptor (beta chain) was observed in a study of blood T cell repertoires in COVID-19. At the level of the study: COVID-19 samples, acute and convalescent, were from the United States, Italy and Spain. The cDNA or gDNA used as material had been derived from T cells, B-cell-depleted T cells, or PBMCs.

The CDR3 consists of 14 residues. Germline V CDR1 and CDR2: MNHEY, SVGAGI. V lost 0 bases to trimming and J lost 2 bases; unmatched junction nucleotides: 1. Per the original data handling: Nucleated cell number was recorded as an estimate derived from reference gene primer amplification. Measured with immunoSEQ multiplex PCR; TCRdb has only the in-frame clones, and not every one. D and trimming come from the DNA, and the V and J calls and clone size come from that table. The top ten clones hold around 9.5% of a sample with about 98,000 clones, 84% of them seen once. Sample: peripheral blood. The rearrangement links TRBV6-5 to TRBJ2-7; TRBD2 aligns across 7 bases. The TCR comes from a man aged 35 to 55 with active or convalescent COVID-19. Here the CDR3 DNA reads TGTGCCAGCAGTTACTCGGGAGGGACCTACGAGCAGTACTTC. Protein product: CASSYSGGTYEQYF.